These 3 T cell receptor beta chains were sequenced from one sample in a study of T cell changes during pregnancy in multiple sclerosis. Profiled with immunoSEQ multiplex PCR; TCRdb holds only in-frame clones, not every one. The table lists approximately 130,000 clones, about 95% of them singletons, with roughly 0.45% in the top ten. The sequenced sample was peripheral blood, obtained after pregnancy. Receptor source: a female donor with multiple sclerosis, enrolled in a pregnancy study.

The CDR3 loop is CASSLGGGRATYEQYF. As DNA, the CDR3 is TGTGCCAGCAGCTTAGGGGGCGGGAGGGCCACCTACGAGCAGTACTTC. The V gene is TRBV7-6, the J gene TRBJ2-7; the match to TRBD2 covers 9 bases. The CDR3 contains 16 residues. Germline V gene lookup returns CDR1 SGHVS and CDR2 FNYEAQ. The trim removed 1 base at V and 2 bases at J, leaving 6 bases unmatched.

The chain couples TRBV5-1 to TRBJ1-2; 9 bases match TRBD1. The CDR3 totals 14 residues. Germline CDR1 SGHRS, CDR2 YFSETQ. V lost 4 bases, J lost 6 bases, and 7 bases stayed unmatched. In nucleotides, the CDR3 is TGCGCCAGCAGCCCGGGGACAGGGTGGGATGGCTACACCTTC. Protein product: CASSPGTGWDGYTF.

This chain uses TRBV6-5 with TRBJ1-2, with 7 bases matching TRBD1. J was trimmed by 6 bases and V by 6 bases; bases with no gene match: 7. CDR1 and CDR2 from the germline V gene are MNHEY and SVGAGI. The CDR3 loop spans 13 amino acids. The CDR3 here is CASSNRGINGYTF. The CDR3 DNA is TGTGCCAGCAGCAACAGGGGAATAAATGGCTACACCTTC.